A few counts support the clone carrying this T cell receptor beta chain. The target antigen is unknown. This sample stems from a study of response to subunit inactivated influenza vaccine. The CDR3 totals 13 residues. Trimming left V 5 bases short and J 5 bases short, with 12 bases between. Per germline, CDR1 SGHTA and CDR2 FQGTGA. Study observations and caveats: Authors suggested few new T cells are recruited by each seasonal influenza vaccination.

TCRdb re-analysed the RT-PCR reads in MiXCR, keeping a single row per CDR3 protein. The sample contains about 650,000 distinct CDR3 sequences, roughly 14% of which appear only once. This receptor was identified in a man aged 45-60 years who received an inactivated influenza vaccine. The source was PBMCs from blood, collected about 12 days after vaccination. This chain links TRBV7-3 with TRBJ1-2, with D unresolved. The CDR3 loop is CASSLGFGYGYTF. DNA of the CDR3: TGTGCCAGCAGCCTAGGTTTTGGGTATGGCTACACCTTC.